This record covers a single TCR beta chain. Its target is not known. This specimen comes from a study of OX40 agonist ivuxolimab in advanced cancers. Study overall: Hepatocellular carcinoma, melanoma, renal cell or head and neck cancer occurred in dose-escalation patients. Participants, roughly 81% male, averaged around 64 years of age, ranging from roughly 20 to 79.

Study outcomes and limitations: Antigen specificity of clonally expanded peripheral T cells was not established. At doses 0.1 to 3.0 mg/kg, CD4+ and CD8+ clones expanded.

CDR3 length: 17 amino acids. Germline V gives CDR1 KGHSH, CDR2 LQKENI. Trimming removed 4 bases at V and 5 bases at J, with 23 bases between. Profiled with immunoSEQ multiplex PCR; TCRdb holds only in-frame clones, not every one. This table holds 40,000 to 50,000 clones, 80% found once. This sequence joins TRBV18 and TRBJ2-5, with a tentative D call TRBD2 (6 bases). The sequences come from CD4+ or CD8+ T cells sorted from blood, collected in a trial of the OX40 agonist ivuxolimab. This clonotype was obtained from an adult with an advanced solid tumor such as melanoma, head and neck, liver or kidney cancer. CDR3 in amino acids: CASSQPGTGVGFETQYF. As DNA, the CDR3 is TGTGCCAGCTCACAACCAGGGACGGGAGTTGGTTTTGAGACCCAGTACTTC.